Sequencing of this T cell receptor (beta chain) was carried out in a study of shared clonotypes between healthy human individuals. Study-level points and caveats: Non-shared clonotypes showed lower generation probabilities than clonotypes common to all four donors.

Per the germline V gene, CDR1 is MNHEY and CDR2 is SMNVEV (reference sequence). Trimming cost V 6 bases and J 2 bases; bases outside gene matches: 10. The CDR3 sequence is 16 residues long. Sequencing was performed with immunoSEQ multiplex PCR; in TCRdb, only in-frame clones are kept and a portion is missing. The sample contains some 1.5 million clones, roughly 96% of which appear only once. Donors had no recently reported acute infections or vaccinations and were HIV-negative. CD4+ cell separation produced CD45RA+ naive and CD45RA-negative memory subsets. In the case of this clone: No antigen is known for it.

The receptor comes from a man younger than 45 in good health. The genes are TRBV27 and TRBJ1-3; 7 positions agree with TRBD1. The sequenced sample consisted of naive CD4+ T cells sorted from blood. Subset indicated: CD45RA+ positively selected. CDR3 loop: CASRGGGTETGNTIYF. DNA for the CDR3: TGTGCCAGCAGAGGGGGAGGGACAGAAACTGGAAACACCATATATTTT.